This is a list of T cell receptor beta chains from one sample in a study of blood T cell repertoires in COVID-19. Assay: immunoSEQ multiplex PCR; the TCRdb copy retains only in-frame clones and omits some. The repertoire consists of over 120,000 clones, with 84% occurring once and the leading ten covering 10%. The sample was peripheral blood. Receptor source: a man aged 60 to 75 with active or convalescent COVID-19. The conserved cysteine and the conserved F or W are not part of the CDR3 here. Rows give clone size only sometimes, using once, few, many, or a class for an expanded clone.

clone_size,v_call,j_call,cdr3_aa
few,TRBV5-1,TRBJ1-1,ASSLGRRDREFSEAF
few,TRBV5-4,TRBJ1-6,ASSPRDRQHSPLH
few,TRBV2,TRBJ1-1,ASSAPSWVGEAF
NA,TRBV11-2,TRBJ1-4,ASSSGFGTVNEKLF
NA,TRBV27,TRBJ2-3,ASSPSGTGKDTQY
once,TRBV12-3/TRBV12-4,TRBJ1-3,ASNNIGNTIY
NA,TRBV4-3,TRBJ1-1,ASSQDPDRGTEAF
few,TRBV6-5,TRBJ1-1,ASSYGGVSMNTEAF
NA,TRBV7-9,TRBJ2-5,ASTQGGGGETQY
NA,TRBV27,TRBJ1-5,ASSLRESNQPQH
NA,TRBV7-2,TRBJ1-5,ASSSGNRNQPQH
NA,TRBV7-2,TRBJ2-1,ASSPVGLDEQF
NA,TRBV25-1,TRBJ2-3,ASSEIRQAPDTQY
NA,TRBV11-2,TRBJ2-2,ASSLSIYSGLLF
NA,TRBV29-1,TRBJ1-2,SVEGGFNYGYT
NA,TRBV5-1,TRBJ2-3,ASSLLGGVADTQY
NA,TRBV5-4,TRBJ1-3,ASSQYPTGTSGNTIY
NA,TRBV3-1/TRBV3-2,TRBJ1-2,ASSQDSFEDRGRGYGYT
NA,TRBV20-1,TRBJ1-5,SASQGARGLNNQPQH
NA,TRBV30,TRBJ2-2,AWSSQLPGTGELF
NA,TRBV30,TRBJ1-1,AWSVLGDRVFNTEAF
NA,TRBV9,TRBJ1-2,ASSAGLLAGYGYT
few,TRBV5-6,TRBJ1-3,ASSTLQGQRGNTIY
NA,TRBV5-4,TRBJ2-5,ASSSGVSPETQY
NA,TRBV5-1,TRBJ1-5,ASRFAPTGDSNQPQH
NA,TRBV3-1/TRBV3-2,TRBJ1-1,ASSLSEGRVNTEAF
NA,TRBV5-1,TRBJ2-3,ASSLVGRGRRVDTQY
NA,TRBV19,TRBJ2-7,ASSTPGTGVVPY
NA,TRBV7-2,TRBJ1-3,ASSLPGQDFSGNTIY
NA,TRBV30,TRBJ2-3,AWSVGRDNY
NA,TRBV7-8,TRBJ1-5,ASRSQGARGNQPQH
NA,TRBV27,TRBJ2-1,ASSTYPRDTSYNEQF
once,TRBV7-8,TRBJ2-1,ASSNSGRVGNEQF
NA,TRBV19,TRBJ2-1,ASSISSGGIYNEQF
NA,TRBV19,TRBJ1-1,ASSPTGDPNTEAF
NA,TRBV9,TRBJ1-2,ASSDRSNYGYT
NA,TRBV7-8,TRBJ1-5,ASSRGPGQPQH
NA,TRBV10-2,TRBJ2-1,ASSPGNEQF
NA,TRBV30,TRBJ1-2,AWTWTGGDYGYT
many,TRBV7-8,TRBJ1-2,ASSAGTVNYGYT
NA,TRBV7-2,TRBJ2-5,ASSLSGLGEETQY
NA,TRBV11-3,TRBJ2-1,ASSAHFQDQGAQF
NA,TRBV12-3/TRBV12-4,TRBJ2-6,ASGLSGANVLT
NA,TRBV5-6,TRBJ1-4,ASSLAFFEDRAEKLF
NA,TRBV6-5,TRBJ1-1,ASSRDRANTEAF
NA,TRBV7-9,TRBJ2-3,AIKLAETSTDTQY
NA,TRBV27,TRBJ1-6,ASSGGLDNSPLH